These 14 T cell receptor beta chains were sequenced from one sample in a study of CD8+CD57+ T cells in acquired aplastic anemia. CD8+CD57+ cell expansion, shown by flow cytometry, had occurred in the patients selected for sequencing. The study profiled TCR beta VDJ and CDR3 using genomic DNA as template. TCRdb recomputed calls from the reads with MiXCR, one row per CDR3 protein. Of some 180,000 distinct CDR3 sequences listed, roughly 60% are singletons. Input material: sorted CD4+, CD8+, or CD8+CD57+ T cells (not recorded which) from PBMCs. Receptor source: a human donor with aplastic anemia.

This clonotype was counted ten times or more. The genes are TRBV20-1 and TRBJ2-2, with D perhaps matching TRBD1 (6 bases). Trimming cost V 4 bases and J 3 bases, with 18 bases left between them. The germline V gene encodes CDR1 DFQATT and CDR2 SNEGSKA (reference sequence). This CDR3 is built from 16 residues. CDR3 DNA sequence: TGCAGTGCTACGTCCCTTGACAGGCTCCACACCGGGGAGCTGTTTTTT. Amino acids: CSATSLDRLHTGELFF.

The chain has TRBV5-1 and TRBJ1-1, with 7 bases matching TRBD1. The V segment lost 1 base and the J segment 6 bases; nucleotides outside the gene matches: 9. The CDR3 totals 15 residues. Germline CDR1 is SGHRS and CDR2 is YFSETQ. For the CDR3, the DNA is TGCGCCAGCAGCTTGTCAGCCGGGACAGCATCTGAAGCTTTCTTT. This translates into CASSLSAGTASEAFF.

The chain is built from TRBV7-2 and TRBJ2-1; TRBD1 matches at 9 bases. This CDR3 is 15 amino acids long. Unmatched junction bases numbered 15, after V lost 5 bases and J lost 13 bases. Germline CDR1 and CDR2: SGHTA and FQGNSA. The CDR3 spells CASSLSGDRAMNQFF. Here the CDR3 DNA reads TGTGCCAGCAGCCTGAGTGGGGACAGGGCCATGAATCAGTTCTTC.

This CDR3 reads CASRRAGGEETQYF. DNA of the CDR3: TGTGCCAGCAGGAGAGCGGGAGGGGAGGAGACCCAGTACTTC. The chain recombines TRBV12-3 or TRBV12-4 with TRBJ2-5; 10 bases fit TRBD2. The CDR3 length is 14 residues. Germline trimming cut 6 bases from V and 5 bases from J; bases unmatched to any gene: 6.

This chain connects TRBV19 to TRBJ1-2, with 10 bases identical to TRBD1. The junction had 5 bases not matched to a gene; V was cut back by 3 bases and J by 4 bases. From germline, CDR1 is LNHDA and CDR2 SQIVND (reference sequence). This CDR3 region has 15 residues. This CDR3 is CASSMEGQGTYGYTF. The CDR3 DNA sequence: TGTGCCAGTAGTATGGAGGGACAGGGGACCTATGGCTACACCTTC.

The gene calls are TRBV6-1 and TRBJ2-5; TRBD1 is a possible D gene (5 bases). The CDR3 is 14 residues long. Trimming removed 2 bases from V and 4 bases from J, with 11 bases in between. The V gene's germline CDR1 is MNHNS and CDR2 SASEGT. CDR3 sequence reads: CASSEWGRGETQYF. The CDR3, as DNA: TGTGCCAGCAGTGAATGGGGAAGGGGAGAGACCCAGTACTTC.

The chain recombines TRBV18 with TRBJ1-3, with D possibly matching TRBD1 (5 bases). V shed 3 bases and J shed 0 bases, with 6 bases lying between them. CDR3 size: 14 residues. Germline CDR1 is KGHSH and CDR2 is LQKENI. The CDR3 loop is CASSPGPSGNTIYF. Here the CDR3 DNA reads TGTGCCAGCTCACCGGGGCCCTCTGGAAACACCATATATTTT.

The chain employs TRBV2 and TRBJ2-5; 8 bases are shared with TRBD2. Germline trimming cut 8 bases from V and 5 bases from J; bases unmatched to any gene: 13. From germline, CDR1 is SNHLY and CDR2 FYNNEI. There are 15 residues in the CDR3. CDR3 in amino acids: CASEVGSGGGETQYF. The CDR3 nucleotides are TGTGCCAGCGAGGTCGGTTCCGGGGGGGGCGAGACCCAGTACTTC.

This clonotype appeared once. The chain links TRBV15 to TRBJ1-4; no firm D call. V lost 6 bases, J lost 10 bases, and 18 bases lay in between. This CDR3 has 14 amino acids. Germline CDR1 is LNHNV and CDR2 is YYDKDF (reference sequence). As DNA, the CDR3 is TGTGCCACCAGGGGTCAACCAGCGTCCGGAAAACTGTTTTTT. Its translation: CATRGQPASGKLFF.

The CDR3 region has the DNA TGTGCCAGCAGCTTAAAGGCGGGTGTCGAGCAGTTCTTC. Translating gives CASSLKAGVEQFF. This chain joins TRBV7-3 and TRBJ2-1; D might be TRBD2 (5 bases). Trimming shortened V by 1 base and J by 10 bases, and 11 bases separated the two germline ends. The CDR3 consists of 13 residues. Germline values: CDR1 SGHTA, CDR2 FQGTGA.

The chain carries TRBV7-8 and TRBJ2-6, with D uncertain. CDR3 length: 19 residues. Germline V gene lookup returns CDR1 SGHVS and CDR2 FQNEAQ. Trimming left V 5 bases short and J 0 bases short, with 20 bases between. CDR3 region: CASSLLESSPSSGANVLTF. CDR3 DNA sequence: TGTGCCAGCAGCCTCTTAGAATCGAGTCCGAGCTCTGGGGCCAACGTCCTGACTTTC. Variable domain in full (rest from reference TRBV7-8 and TRBJ2-6): GAGVSQSPRYKVAKRGQDVALRCDPISGHVSLFWYQQALGQGPEFLTYFQNEAQLDKSGLPSDRFFAERPEGSVSTLKIQRTQQEDSAVYLCASSLLESSPSSGANVLTFGAGSRLTVL.

This sequence joins TRBV7-2 and TRBJ2-3, with a possible D match to TRBD2 (6 bases). This CDR3 comprises 14 residues. Germline V gives CDR1 SGHTA, CDR2 FQGNSA. V gave up 3 bases and J gave up 6 bases, with 13 bases separating them. The DNA for the CDR3 is TGTGCCAGCAGCTTTGGTCAGGGACTTGATACGCAGTATTTT. This encodes CASSFGQGLDTQYF.

A single count supports this clonotype. The chain uses TRBV12-3 or TRBV12-4 and TRBJ1-2; 8 bases are a match to TRBD1. With V trimmed by 4 bases and J by 4 bases, 8 bases remained unmatched. The CDR3 has 15 residues. The CDR3 is CASSWGTGGSYGYTF. The DNA for the CDR3 is TGTGCCAGCAGTTGGGGGACAGGAGGGAGCTATGGCTACACCTTC.

The table lists this clonotype with many counts. The chain carries TRBV12-3 or TRBV12-4 and TRBJ2-1; TRBD2 matches 7 bases. J lost 5 bases, V lost 7 bases, and 5 bases had no gene match. This CDR3 has 13 residues. The CDR3 DNA reads as TGTGCCAGCACCTTGGGACTACACAATGAGCAGTTCTTC. This translates into CASTLGLHNEQFF.